These T cell receptor beta chains were read from a single sample in a study of breast tumors, draining lymph nodes, adjacent tissues. TCRdb re-derived calls from the multiplex PCR reads in MiXCR, one entry per CDR3 protein. The sample contains approximately 250,000 distinct CDR3 sequences, roughly a third of which appear only once. What was sequenced was axillary lymph node tissue. The source is a female donor with breast cancer. Some clones in this sample may be carry-over from other donors' samples. Both conserved end residues are part of each CDR3. D genes are given only for firm matches. Where a row states a size, it is once, few, many or the class of an expanded clone; other rows omit it.

v_call: TRBV12-3/TRBV12-4
clone_size: many
d_call: TRBD1
j_call: TRBJ1-2
cdr3_nt: TGTGCCAGCAGTTCACAGACAGGGGGAGGCTATGGCTACACCTTC
cdr3_aa: CASSSQTGGGYGYTF

v_call: TRBV7-2
clone_size: many
d_call: NA
j_call: TRBJ2-3
cdr3_nt: TGTGCCAGCAGCCGATTTCAGGGAGGTGGGACAGATACGCAGTATTTT
cdr3_aa: CASSRFQGGGTDTQYF

v_call: TRBV4-3
clone_size: many
d_call: NA
j_call: TRBJ2-3
cdr3_nt: TGCGCCAGCAGCCAAGATGCTAGTACCACAGATACGCAGTATTTT
cdr3_aa: CASSQDASTTDTQYF

v_call: TRBV20-1
clone_size: many
d_call: NA
j_call: TRBJ2-3
cdr3_nt: TGCAGTGCCAGATGGTGGGGGCGAGATACGCAGTATTTT
cdr3_aa: CSARWWGRDTQYF

v_call: TRBV11-2
clone_size: NA
d_call: NA
j_call: TRBJ2-3
cdr3_nt: TGTGCCAGCAGCTTGGATGGGACTCCCGGTGCGCAGTATTTT
cdr3_aa: CASSLDGTPGAQYF

v_call: TRBV6-5
clone_size: many
d_call: NA
j_call: TRBJ1-6
cdr3_nt: TGTGCCAGCAGGGGGACATCGGTATCGAATTCACCCCTCCACTTT
cdr3_aa: CASRGTSVSNSPLHF

v_call: TRBV7-2
clone_size: NA
d_call: NA
j_call: TRBJ1-2
cdr3_nt: TGTGCCAGCAGCTTAGCTTCAGGACAGCTCTATGGCTACACCTTC
cdr3_aa: CASSLASGQLYGYTF

v_call: TRBV18
clone_size: NA
d_call: TRBD2
j_call: TRBJ2-7
cdr3_nt: TGTGCCAGCTCAGGGGGGAGGGGCGAGGTCTACGAGCAGTACTTC
cdr3_aa: CASSGGRGEVYEQYF

v_call: TRBV5-1
clone_size: many
d_call: TRBD1
j_call: TRBJ2-1
cdr3_nt: TGCGCCAGCAGCTTGTCGGGACAGGGTCTGGGCAATGAGCAGTTCTTC
cdr3_aa: CASSLSGQGLGNEQFF

v_call: TRBV20-1
clone_size: NA
d_call: TRBD2
j_call: TRBJ2-5
cdr3_nt: TGCAGTGCTAGAGTGTATGGGGGAGGGGCAGATACGCAGTACTTC
cdr3_aa: CSARVYGGGADTQYF

v_call: TRBV15
clone_size: NA
d_call: NA
j_call: TRBJ1-1
cdr3_nt: TGTGCCACCGCAATAGGGTGGACTGAAGCTTTCTTT
cdr3_aa: CATAIGWTEAFF

v_call: TRBV10-3
clone_size: many
d_call: NA
j_call: TRBJ2-4
cdr3_nt: TGTGCCATCGCAGAGCAGGCGGACGACATTCAGTACTTC
cdr3_aa: CAIAEQADDIQYF

v_call: TRBV29-1
clone_size: many
d_call: NA
j_call: TRBJ2-7
cdr3_nt: TGCAGCGTTGCTCGCCAGGCAACCTACGAGCAGTACTTC
cdr3_aa: CSVARQATYEQYF

v_call: TRBV2
clone_size: many
d_call: NA
j_call: TRBJ1-6
cdr3_nt: TGTGCCAGCAGATTACAGACGGAGAATTCACCCCTCCACTTT
cdr3_aa: CASRLQTENSPLHF

v_call: TRBV20-1
clone_size: many
d_call: NA
j_call: TRBJ1-2
cdr3_nt: TGCAGTGCTAGAGCAGGGGTCATTGGCTATGGCTACACCTTC
cdr3_aa: CSARAGVIGYGYTF

v_call: TRBV27
clone_size: NA
d_call: TRBD1
j_call: TRBJ2-7
cdr3_nt: TGTACCAGCGGACAGGCCCTCACCTACGAGCAGTACTTC
cdr3_aa: CTSGQALTYEQYF

v_call: TRBV19
clone_size: NA
d_call: TRBD1
j_call: TRBJ2-1
cdr3_nt: TGTGCCAGTAGTATCAAGGGGGCGGAGGTCACTGAGCAGTTCTTC
cdr3_aa: CASSIKGAEVTEQFF

v_call: TRBV7-3
clone_size: many
d_call: TRBD2
j_call: TRBJ2-3
cdr3_nt: TGTGCCAGCAGCTCCCCTGGACTAGCGGGGGGAGATACGCAGTATTTT
cdr3_aa: CASSSPGLAGGDTQYF

v_call: TRBV7-9
clone_size: NA
d_call: NA
j_call: TRBJ2-6
cdr3_nt: TGTACCAGCATGGCTGGGGGGTCTGGGGCCAACGTCCTGCCTTTC
cdr3_aa: CTSMAGGSGANVLPF

v_call: TRBV4-1
clone_size: many
d_call: NA
j_call: TRBJ2-7
cdr3_nt: TGCGCCAGCAGCCAAGTTTCTGGTGAGCAGTACTTC
cdr3_aa: CASSQVSGEQYF

v_call: TRBV6-5
clone_size: NA
d_call: NA
j_call: TRBJ2-3
cdr3_nt: TGTGCCAGCAGTCACGGGGGAGGAGATACGCAGTATTTT
cdr3_aa: CASSHGGGDTQYF

v_call: TRBV11-2
clone_size: many
d_call: NA
j_call: TRBJ2-3
cdr3_nt: TGTGCCAGCAGCTTGGGACCGATCAGCACAGATACGCAGTATTTT
cdr3_aa: CASSLGPISTDTQYF

v_call: TRBV5-4
clone_size: many
d_call: TRBD1
j_call: TRBJ1-1
cdr3_nt: TGTGCCAGCAGCCTCGACAGGGATGTTGAAGCTTTCTTT
cdr3_aa: CASSLDRDVEAFF

v_call: TRBV19
clone_size: many
d_call: TRBD1
j_call: TRBJ2-2
cdr3_nt: TGTGCCAGTATTCGGTCCGGGACAGAAAACACCGGGGAGCTGTTTTTT
cdr3_aa: CASIRSGTENTGELFF

v_call: TRBV15
clone_size: NA
d_call: NA
j_call: TRBJ1-2
cdr3_nt: TGTGCCACCAGCAGCTTAACCAGGGTTGATGGCTACACCTTC
cdr3_aa: CATSSLTRVDGYTF

v_call: TRBV28
clone_size: NA
d_call: TRBD2
j_call: TRBJ2-3
cdr3_nt: TGTGCCAGCAGTTCAGCGGGGGGGATCACAGATACGCAGTATTTT
cdr3_aa: CASSSAGGITDTQYF